This T cell receptor beta chain is drawn from a study of OX40 agonist ivuxolimab in advanced cancers. Study-level points and caveats: No determination was made of the antigen specificity of the expanded peripheral T cells. Average numbers of expanded clones were greater in CD8+ T cells than in CD4+.

TCRdb keeps only in-frame clones here, not all; method: immunoSEQ multiplex PCR. Of 120,000 or so clones in the sample, more than 70% were seen once. With respect to this clone: The target antigen is unknown.

The sequence came from an adult with an advanced solid tumor such as melanoma, head and neck, liver or kidney cancer. Here the sequenced sample was CD4+ or CD8+ T cells sorted from blood, taken in a trial of the OX40 agonist ivuxolimab.

CDR3: CASSQEPRTSEGTGELFF. CDR3 coding DNA: TGCGCCAGCAGCCAAGAACCCCGGACTAGCGAAGGAACCGGGGAGCTGTTTTTT. V gene TRBV4-3 combines with J gene TRBJ2-2, with TRBD2 matching 9 bases. The trim removed 0 bases at V and 5 bases at J, leaving 10 bases unmatched. This CDR3 is built from 18 residues. Per the germline V gene, CDR1 is LGHNA and CDR2 is YSLEER.